The 15 T cell receptor beta chains reported below all come from one sample, sequenced in a study of blood T cell repertoires in COVID-19. The method was immunoSEQ multiplex PCR; TCRdb's version includes in-frame clones alone and lacks a portion of them. The data show about 240,000 clones, 65% to 85% seen once. Sample: peripheral blood. The receptors here all came from a human donor in a cohort sampled during active COVID-19.

This sequence joins TRBV7-2 and TRBJ2-7; 8 nucleotides match TRBD1. Germline CDR1 and CDR2: SGHTA and FQGNSA. This CDR3 region has 16 residues. After removal of 6 bases from V and 6 bases from J, the junction contained 16 bases not matched to a gene. CDR3 loop: CASRRWDRPPSGEQYF. The CDR3 DNA is TGTGCCAGCAGGAGGTGGGACAGGCCTCCCTCGGGCGAGCAGTACTTC.

The chain is built from TRBV7-3 and TRBJ2-7; 7 nucleotides align to TRBD1. The CDR3 length is 14 residues. Germline lookup yields CDR1 SGHTA and CDR2 FQGTGA. V was clipped by 2 bases and J by 5 bases; unmatched bases: 6. CDR3 protein: CASSLQGDNDEQYF. The CDR3 DNA reads as TGTGCCAGCAGCTTACAGGGGGATAACGACGAGCAGTACTTC.

The chain carries TRBV12-3 or TRBV12-4 and TRBJ1-6; D remains ambiguous. This CDR3 contains 13 residues. V gave up 6 bases and J gave up 6 bases, with 9 bases separating them. CDR3 loop: CASSPDTNSPLHF. The CDR3 DNA is TGTGCCAGCAGCCCAGACACTAATTCACCCCTCCACTTT.

The chain links TRBV5-8 to TRBJ2-3; 7 bases agree with TRBD1. CDR3 length: 14 residues. V was clipped by 2 bases and J by 2 bases; unmatched bases: 2. In germline, CDR1 is SGHTS, CDR2 YDEGEE. In DNA, the CDR3 is TGTGCCAGCAGCTTACAGGGGCTCACAGATACGCAGTATTTT. It yields the protein CASSLQGLTDTQYF.

The chain carries TRBV7-9 and TRBJ2-3; TRBD1 might be the D (6 bases). This CDR3 spans 15 amino acids. V shed 6 bases and J shed 5 bases, with 18 bases lying between them. Germline CDR1 SEHNR, CDR2 FQNEAQ (reference sequence). For the CDR3, the DNA is TGTGCCAGCAGTCCACCGGGACACCGGGGAGATACGCAGTATTTT. This codes for CASSPPGHRGDTQYF.

The CDR3 spells CASSLDRANTEAFF. In nucleotides, the CDR3 is TGCGCCAGCAGCTTGGACAGAGCGAACACTGAAGCTTTCTTT. This chain connects TRBV5-1 to TRBJ1-1; D not certain. CDR3 length: 14 residues. V dropped 0 bases and J dropped 1 base, with 7 bases sitting between them. Looked up from germline, CDR1 is SGHRS and CDR2 is YFSETQ. Using reference TRBV5-1 and TRBJ1-1 for the parts outside the CDR3, the full variable domain is KAGVTQTPRYLIKTRGQQVTLSCSPISGHRSVSWYQQTPGQGLQFLFEYFSETQRNKGNFPGRFSGRQFSNSRSEMNVSTLELGDSALYLCASSLDRANTEAFFGQGTRLTVV.

Only a few counts were recorded for this clone. The chain links TRBV3-1 (or the pseudogene TRBV3-2) to TRBJ1-1; a weak D match, TRBD1 (5 bases). Trimming left V 1 base short and J 8 bases short, with 8 bases between. Germline V gene lookup returns CDR1 LGHDT and CDR2 YNNKEL (reference sequence). This CDR3 region has 12 residues. CDR3 nucleotide sequence: TGTGCCAGCAGCCAAGCGAGACAGGAAGCTTTCTTT. Encoded protein: CASSQARQEAFF.

CDR3: CATRGTGGEQYF. CDR3 bases: TGTGCCACCAGGGGGACAGGTGGCGAGCAGTACTTC. The chain combines TRBV24-1 with TRBJ2-7; 8 bases map to TRBD1. The CDR3 runs 12 residues. Germline CDR1 reads KGHDR; CDR2 reads SFDVKD. V dropped 7 bases and J dropped 6; count of bases not matched to a gene: 4.

The rearrangement uses TRBV7-2 and TRBJ2-1; 12 positions agree with TRBD2. V was clipped by 2 bases and J by 6 bases; unmatched bases: 8. This CDR3 contains 17 residues. Germline V gene sequence: CDR1 SGHTA, CDR2 FQGNSA. Here the CDR3 reads CASSLPGRLAGVNEQFF. CDR3 bases: TGTGCCAGCAGCTTACCTGGCCGACTAGCGGGAGTCAATGAGCAGTTCTTC. The whole variable domain, remainder taken from reference TRBV7-2 and TRBJ2-1, is GAGVSQSPSNKVTEKGKDVELRCDPISGHTALYWYRQSLGQGLEFLIYFQGNSAPDKSGLPSDRFSAERTGGSVSTLTIQRTQQEDSAVYLCASSLPGRLAGVNEQFFGPGTRLTVL.

On this clone: The identical CDR3 is also encoded by other nucleotide sequences in the sample. V and J are TRBV9 and TRBJ1-1, with 8 bases that match TRBD1. The germline V gene has CDR1 SGDLS and CDR2 YYNGEE. CDR3 length: 13 amino acids. Trimming at V came to 4 bases and at J to 4 bases, leaving 3 bases not matched to a gene. CDR3 nucleotide sequence: TGTGCCAGCAGCCCAGGGGGCCGCACTGAAGCTTTCTTT. Translated: CASSPGGRTEAFF.

This chain uses TRBV6-5 with TRBJ2-1; D is perhaps TRBD2 (6 bases). The length of the CDR3 is 13 residues. Between the trimmed V and J ends, which lost 8 bases and 5 bases, there was a span of 13 bases. CDR1 is MNHEY and CDR2 is SVGAGI in the germline V gene. The DNA of the CDR3 is TGTGCCAGCGGAGGGCCGCGGGACAATGAGCAGTTCTTC. Its translation: CASGGPRDNEQFF.

This clone came up once. The CDR3 DNA sequence: TGTGCCAGCAGCCCCCAGCGGGGGGGATACAATGAGCAGTTCTTC. Translated: CASSPQRGGYNEQFF. V usage is TRBV7-6 and J usage is TRBJ2-1; the match to TRBD2 covers 10 bases. From germline, CDR1 is SGHVS and CDR2 FNYEAQ. The CDR3 loop spans 15 amino acids. V lost 5 bases to trimming and J lost 4 bases; unmatched junction nucleotides: 5.

This chain links TRBV4-2 with TRBJ2-3; TRBD2 agrees at 11 bases. With V trimmed by 0 bases and J by 2 bases, 7 bases remained unmatched. CDR3 length equals 18 residues. Germline CDR1 and CDR2: LGHNA and YNFKEQ. CDR3 sequence: CASSQETASGGNTDTQYF. The CDR3 nucleotides read TGTGCCAGCAGCCAAGAAACGGCTAGCGGGGGGAACACAGATACGCAGTATTTT.

V usage is TRBV30 and J usage is TRBJ2-5; 7 nucleotides align to TRBD1. V lost 4 bases and J lost 4; bases outside the gene matches: 6. CDR1 is GTSNPN, CDR2 SVGIG, per germline (reference sequence). The CDR3 contains 13 residues. The CDR3 loop is CAWKVGGGETQYF. The DNA of the CDR3 is TGTGCCTGGAAGGTAGGGGGCGGAGAGACCCAGTACTTC.

The V gene is TRBV3-1 (or the pseudogene TRBV3-2), the J gene TRBJ1-3, with D tentatively TRBD1 (5 bases). V shed 11 bases and J shed 1 base, with 12 bases lying between them. CDR3 length: 13 residues. Germline CDR1 reads LGHDT; CDR2 reads YNNKEL (reference sequence). The CDR3 nucleotides read TGTGCCTGTTCCCAGGGTTCTGGAAACACCATATATTTT. Its translation is CACSQGSGNTIYF.